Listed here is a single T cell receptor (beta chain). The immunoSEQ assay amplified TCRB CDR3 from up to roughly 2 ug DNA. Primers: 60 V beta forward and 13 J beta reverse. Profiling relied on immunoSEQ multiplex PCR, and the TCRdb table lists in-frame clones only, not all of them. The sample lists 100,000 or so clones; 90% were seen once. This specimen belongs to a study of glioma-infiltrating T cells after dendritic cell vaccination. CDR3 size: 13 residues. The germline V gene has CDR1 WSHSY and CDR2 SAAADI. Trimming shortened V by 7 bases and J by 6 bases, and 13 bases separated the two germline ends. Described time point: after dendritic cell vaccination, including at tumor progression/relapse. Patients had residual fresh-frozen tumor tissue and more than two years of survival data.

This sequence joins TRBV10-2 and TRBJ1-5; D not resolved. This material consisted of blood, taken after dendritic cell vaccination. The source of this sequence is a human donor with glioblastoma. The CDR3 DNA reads TGCGCCAGCACCTCGGACGGAGGTCAGCCCCAGCATTTT. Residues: CASTSDGGQPQHF.